Each of the 22 T cell receptor beta chains below was sequenced from the same sample in a study of early T cells in non-severe SARS-CoV-2 infection. TCRdb passed the 5' RACE reads through MiXCR, listing each CDR3 protein once. This sample yields about 35,000 distinct CDR3 sequences, of which 4.5% to 7.5% are seen a single time; about 8% belongs to the top ten. The material sequenced was whole blood. These receptors all stem from an adult who was a healthcare worker with PCR-confirmed SARS-CoV-2 infection or an uninfected control (not recorded which).

This clonotype was recorded many times. The chain combines TRBV7-8 with TRBJ1-1; D perhaps matches TRBD1 (5 bases). CDR3 length equals 15 residues. The V and J ends lost 3 bases and 6 bases respectively, with 17 bases between them. From germline, CDR1 is SGHVS and CDR2 FQNEAQ. The CDR3 DNA sequence: TGTGCCAGCAGCTTGAAGGGTTCGAGGGGCCCTGAAGCTTTCTTT. Translation: CASSLKGSRGPEAFF.

This clonotype was counted ten times or more. The gene calls are TRBV6-1 and TRBJ2-7; D is ambiguous. CDR1 MNHNS and CDR2 SASEGT come from the germline V gene. The CDR3 runs 13 residues. The ends were cut back, 2 bases at V and 11 bases at J, with 16 bases in the middle. For the CDR3, the DNA is TGTGCCAGCAGTGAAACCCGGGCCGCAAGGAAGTACTTC. This codes for CASSETRAARKYF.

This clonotype appeared many times. The chain combines TRBV19 with TRBJ2-3; D is tentatively TRBD1 or TRBD2 (5 bases each). Deletions cut 6 bases from V and 3 bases from J, with 19 bases between. Germline CDR1 is LNHDA and CDR2 is SQIVND (reference sequence). This CDR3 is built from 16 residues. The CDR3 sequence is CASSPGEGTRTDTQYF. In nucleotides, the CDR3 is TGTGCCAGTAGCCCCGGTGAAGGGACGCGGACAGATACGCAGTATTTT. The entire variable domain, with the rest obtained from reference TRBV19 and TRBJ2-3, is as follows: DGGITQSPKYLFRKEGQNVTLSCEQNLNHDAMYWYRQDPGQGLRLIYYSQIVNDFQKGDIAEGYSVSREKKESFPLTVTSAQKNPTAFYLCASSPGEGTRTDTQYFGPGTRLTVL.

This clonotype occurred many times. The chain links TRBV5-8 to TRBJ2-2, with 14 bases aligning to TRBD2. Per germline, CDR1 SGHTS and CDR2 YDEGEE. V lost 0 bases to trimming and J lost 1 base; unmatched junction nucleotides: 5. This CDR3 is built from 19 residues. The CDR3, as DNA: TGTGCCAGCAGCTTGGAGGGACTAGCGGGAGCGGGGAACACCGGGGAGCTGTTTTTT. This translates into CASSLEGLAGAGNTGELFF. Looking up the rest from reference TRBV5-8 and TRBJ2-2 gives the full variable domain: EAGVTQSPTHLIKTRGQQATLRCSPISGHTSVYWYQQALGLGLQFLLWYDEGEERNRGNFPPRFSGRQFPNYSSELNVNALELEDSALYLCASSLEGLAGAGNTGELFFGEGSRLTVL.

This clonotype was counted many times. V and J are TRBV11-2 and TRBJ2-7; D not resolved. CDR1 is SGHAT and CDR2 is FQNNGV in the germline V gene. V was shortened by 2 bases and J by 6 bases, with 8 bases between the two germline ends. The CDR3 is made up of 12 amino acids. The CDR3 is CASSLSSLEQYF. CDR3 DNA: TGTGCCAGCAGCTTATCCAGTCTCGAGCAGTACTTC.

The chain couples TRBV28 to TRBJ2-7; no clear D gene. CDR3 size: 12 residues. The V gene lost 5 bases and the J gene lost 2 bases, with 7 bases spanning the gap. Per the germline V gene, CDR1 is MDHEN and CDR2 is SYDVKM. CDR3 nucleotides: TGTGCCAGCAGTCTACAGCCCTACGAGCAGTACTTC. It specifies CASSLQPYEQYF.

This clonotype was picked up many times. The chain carries TRBV6-5 and TRBJ2-7, with TRBD1 matching 8 bases. CDR3 length: 16 amino acids. V lost 6 bases and J lost 1; bases outside the gene matches: 11. The germline V gene has CDR1 MNHEY and CDR2 SVGAGI. The CDR3 loop reads CASSTTTGGPSYEQYF. The DNA for the CDR3 is TGTGCCAGCAGCACAACTACAGGGGGTCCTTCCTACGAGCAGTACTTC.

This clonotype was detected many times. V usage is TRBV30 and J usage is TRBJ2-3; 7 positions agree with TRBD2. Germline assignment: CDR1 GTSNPN and CDR2 SVGIG (reference sequence). After removal of 5 bases from V and 4 bases from J, the junction contained 3 bases not matched to a gene. The CDR3 contains 12 residues. The chain's CDR3 is CAWCLAADTQYF. CDR3 DNA: TGTGCCTGGTGCCTAGCGGCAGATACGCAGTATTTT. Filled out from reference TRBV30 and TRBJ2-3, the complete variable domain reads SQTIHQWPATLVQPVGSPLSLECTVEGTSNPNLYWYRQAAGRGLQLLFYSVGIGQISSEVPQNLSASRPQDRQFILSSKKLLLSDSGFYLCAWCLAADTQYFGPGTRLTVL.

The table lists this clonotype with many counts. The chain is built from TRBV7-9 and TRBJ2-1, with 12 nucleotides matching TRBD2. Germline lookup yields CDR1 SEHNR and CDR2 FQNEAQ (reference sequence). V was pared by 7 bases and J by 9 bases, with 10 bases of the junction left unmatched. The CDR3 has 15 residues. DNA of the CDR3: TGTGCCAGCACCCTCCTAGCGGGAGGGCCTGTTGAGCAGTTCTTC. Amino acids: CASTLLAGGPVEQFF.

This clonotype was recorded many times. J is TRBJ2-3 and V is TRBV7-2; D is perhaps TRBD2 (5 bases). The CDR3 has 14 amino acids. Germline-derived CDR1 and CDR2 are SGHTA and FQGNSA. Trimming shortened V by 2 bases and J by 4 bases, and 10 bases separated the two germline ends. The CDR3 region is CASSLRVGADTQYF. The CDR3 region has the DNA TGTGCCAGCAGCTTAAGGGTCGGGGCAGATACGCAGTATTTT.

The chain combines TRBV4-1 with TRBJ2-7; the D gene could be TRBD1 or TRBD2 (5 bases each). This CDR3 is built from 17 residues. Germline loops: CDR1 MGHRA, CDR2 YSYEKL. The ends were cut back, 3 bases at V and 2 bases at J, with 20 bases in the middle. The CDR3 DNA sequence: TGCGCCAGCAGCCACAGCCCAGGGACGGACAAGACCTACGAGCAGTACTTC. It encodes CASSHSPGTDKTYEQYF.

This clonotype showed up many times. This sequence joins TRBV14 and TRBJ2-3, with D perhaps matching TRBD2 (5 bases). The ends were cut back, 5 bases at V and 2 bases at J, with 17 bases in the middle. The CDR3 is 16 residues long. Germline V gene data show CDR1 as SGHDN and CDR2 as FVKESK. Here the CDR3 DNA reads TGTGCCAGCAGCTCCCAAACCGGACTCAACACAGATACGCAGTATTTT. Its protein is CASSSQTGLNTDTQYF.

At least ten counts were recorded for this clonotype. V and J are TRBV3-1 and TRBJ2-1; TRBD2 agrees at 11 bases. The CDR3 has 17 residues. CDR1 LGHDT and CDR2 YNNKEL come from the germline V gene (reference sequence). J gave up 4 bases and V 0 bases, and 5 bases lay outside the gene matches. CDR3 DNA sequence: TGTGCCAGCAGCCAAGAATCTAGCGGGGGGTCATACAATGAGCAGTTCTTC. This encodes CASSQESSGGSYNEQFF.

Ten or more counts support this clonotype. V gene TRBV7-9 combines with J gene TRBJ2-1, with D unresolved. From germline, CDR1 is SEHNR and CDR2 FQNEAQ (reference sequence). Trimming took off 3 bases at V and 5 bases at J, with 11 bases between the two ends. CDR3 length: 14 amino acids. The CDR3: CASSLWTANNEQFF. The CDR3 DNA reads TGTGCCAGCAGCTTGTGGACCGCCAACAATGAGCAGTTCTTC.

This clonotype has a count of ten or more. The rearrangement links TRBV7-8 to TRBJ1-2; D gene unclear. The CDR3 totals 13 residues. Germline CDR1 SGHVS, CDR2 FQNEAQ. Trimming shortened V by 5 bases and J by 5 bases, and 12 bases separated the two germline ends. In DNA form, the CDR3 reads TGTGCCAGCAGCCCCCCCGGGCTTTATGGCTACACCTTC. Protein sequence: CASSPPGLYGYTF.

This clonotype was observed at least ten times. The chain uses TRBV7-2 and TRBJ1-5; D uncertain. Germline CDR1 reads SGHTA; CDR2 reads FQGNSA. This CDR3 contains 12 residues. Trimming took off 0 bases at V and 7 bases at J, with 4 bases between the two ends. The CDR3 is CASSLAFQPQHF. CDR3 nucleotide sequence: TGTGCCAGCAGCTTAGCGTTCCAGCCCCAGCATTTT.

This clonotype was seen many times. This rearrangement joins TRBV20-1 to TRBJ2-7, with 10 bases lining up with TRBD2. V lost 2 bases to trimming and J lost 4 bases; unmatched junction nucleotides: 8. Germline CDR1 and CDR2: DFQATT and SNEGSKA (reference sequence). The CDR3 sequence is 15 residues long. The DNA of the CDR3 is TGCAGTGCTAGATGGGCTAGCGGGAGATCTTACGAGCAGTACTTC. Protein product: CSARWASGRSYEQYF.

This clonotype has a count of ten or more. This chain connects TRBV18 to TRBJ2-5, with D maybe TRBD1 (6 bases). The ends were cut back, 3 bases at V and 4 bases at J, with 18 bases in the middle. CDR1 is KGHSH and CDR2 is LQKENI in the germline V gene. This CDR3 region has 16 residues. The CDR3 coding sequence is TGTGCCAGCTCACCGCTCCTTACAGGGTATGGAGAGACCCAGTACTTC. Its translation is CASSPLLTGYGETQYF.

This clonotype was found many times. This sequence joins TRBV6-6 and TRBJ1-4; 8 bases map to TRBD1. CDR1 MNHNY and CDR2 SVGAGI come from the germline V gene (reference sequence). Unmatched junction bases numbered 4, after V lost 2 bases and J lost 8 bases. The CDR3 contains 14 residues. The CDR3 region has the DNA TGTGCCAGCAGTTACGCAGGGGGCCGGGAAAAACTGTTTTTT. This sequence encodes CASSYAGGREKLFF.

This clonotype was counted only a few times. The chain is built from TRBV6-6 and TRBJ1-5, with unresolved D. Germline V CDR1 and CDR2: MNHNY, SVGAGI (reference sequence). The CDR3 runs 12 residues. V was clipped by 7 bases and J by 4 bases, with 8 bases between them. The CDR3 sequence: CASTPGNQPQHF. CDR3 coding DNA: TGTGCCAGCACCCCTGGAAATCAGCCCCAGCATTTT.

This clonotype was found many times. The rearrangement links TRBV11-2 to TRBJ2-1; D call uncertain. V gave up 7 bases and J gave up 0 bases, with 16 bases separating them. The germline CDR1 and CDR2 sequences are SGHAT and FQNNGV. This CDR3 region has 16 residues. In DNA, the CDR3 is TGTGCCAGCACCCTCCTCTCGGGCTTCTCCTACAATGAGCAGTTCTTC. Protein sequence: CASTLLSGFSYNEQFF.

Ten or more counts support this clonotype. The chain recombines TRBV30 with TRBJ2-1, with TRBD1 as a possible D gene (5 bases). Germline CDR1 and CDR2: GTSNPN and SVGIG (reference sequence). The CDR3 runs 13 residues. Deletions cut 0 bases from V and 8 bases from J, with 11 bases between. The CDR3 DNA is TGTGCCTGGAGTGTTCAGGGTTTAGATGAGCAGTTCTTC. Amino acids: CAWSVQGLDEQFF.